This is a list of T cell receptor beta chains from one sample in a study of neurological immune-mediated disorders. Using its own MiXCR run on the 5' RACE reads, TCRdb lists one record per CDR3 protein. This table has over 45,000 distinct CDR3 sequences, 2.5% to 3.5% appearing once. The source material was PBMCs. The receptors originated from a woman aged 50 to 60 with multiple sclerosis. The CDR3 runs from the conserved cysteine through the conserved F or W. D genes are given only for firm matches. Each size is once, few or many counts, or a class when the clone is expanded.

cdr3_aa cdr3_nt cdr3_length d_call j_call v_call clone_size
CSARGKTSGSTDTQYF TGCAGTGCTAGAGGCAAGACTAGCGGAAGCACAGATACGCAGTATTTT 16 TRBD2 TRBJ2-3 TRBV20-1 many
CASSDKRFPGELFF TGTGCCAGCAGTGACAAGAGGTTCCCCGGGGAGCTGTTTTTT 14 NA TRBJ2-2 TRBV2 many
CASSYEAGNSPLHF TGCGCCAGCAGCTATGAGGCGGGTAATTCACCCCTCCACTTT 14 NA TRBJ1-6 TRBV5-1 many
CASTGGANYGYTF TGTGCCAGCACCGGGGGAGCTAACTATGGCTACACCTTC 13 NA TRBJ1-2 TRBV2 many
CASRLGDRNSPLHF TGTGCCAGCAGGCTGGGGGACAGAAATTCACCCCTCCACTTT 14 TRBD1 TRBJ1-6 TRBV12-3/TRBV12-4 many
CASSLTEATSSSGELFF TGTGCCAGCAGCTTAACGGAGGCGACTAGCAGTTCCGGGGAGCTGTTTTTT 17 TRBD2 TRBJ2-2 TRBV7-3 many
CSAKRSGRGLLADSYNEQFF TGCAGTGCTAAGCGTTCGGGCAGGGGGCTTCTAGCGGACTCCTACAATGAGCAGTTCTTC 20 NA TRBJ2-1 TRBV20-1 many
CASRERSSGANVLTF TGTGCCAGCAGGGAAAGAAGTTCTGGGGCCAACGTCCTGACTTTC 15 NA TRBJ2-6 TRBV12-3/TRBV12-4 many
CAISAGTGAPPYEQYF TGTGCCATCAGTGCGGGGACGGGGGCTCCCCCCTACGAGCAGTACTTC 16 NA TRBJ2-7 TRBV10-3 medium-sized
CASSSPRGLSTGELFF TGTGCCAGCAGTTCCCCCAGGGGGCTCAGCACCGGGGAGCTGTTTTTT 16 TRBD1 TRBJ2-2 TRBV6-5 many